The 22 T cell receptor beta chains presented below share a single source sample, sequenced in a study of Ad26.COV2.S vaccination and SARS-CoV-2 variants. Profiling relied on immunoSEQ multiplex PCR, and the TCRdb table lists in-frame clones only, not all of them. This table holds about 280,000 clones, approximately 89% found once. Sample treatment: about 20 received Ad26.COV2.S at low or high dose, single or two shots; a few received placebo; per-sample allocation not given. Vaccine and placebo recipients were sampled on day 63 after the first injection. The sequences come from peripheral blood, collected in a trial of Ad26.COV2.S vaccine versus placebo. The receptor set was obtained from a person between 18 and 65 years old who received the Ad26.COV2.S COVID-19 vaccine or a placebo.

This clone was picked up one time. This sequence joins TRBV28 and TRBJ2-3; D call uncertain. Per germline, CDR1 MDHEN and CDR2 SYDVKM. V lost 4 bases, J lost 2 bases, and 4 bases lay in between. CDR3 length: 12 residues. CDR3 DNA sequence: TGTGCCAGCAGTTCGCCCACAGATACGCAGTATTTT. Translation gives CASSSPTDTQYF.

The V call is TRBV4-3, the J call TRBJ1-1; no reliable D call. The CDR3 spans 15 residues. Germline loops: CDR1 LGHNA, CDR2 YSLEER. The V end lost 1 base, the J end lost 4 bases, and 13 bases lay between the germline ends. CDR3 nucleotides: TGCGCCAGCAGCCAAGTAGGGAGAGAGGGCACTGAAGCTTTCTTT. This encodes CASSQVGREGTEAFF.

This clone has a single count. The rearrangement joins TRBV18 to TRBJ2-1; TRBD1 agrees at 7 bases. Trimming took 3 bases from V and 2 from J; bases not matched to a gene: 4. This CDR3 has 15 amino acids. Germline lookup yields CDR1 KGHSH and CDR2 LQKENI. CDR3 nucleotides: TGTGCCAGCTCACCGGGACAGCGTACCTACAATGAGCAGTTCTTC. Translating it yields CASSPGQRTYNEQFF.

This clone showed up just once. J is TRBJ1-2 and V is TRBV6-2 or TRBV6-3; 7 nucleotides agree with TRBD1. CDR1 is MNHEY, CDR2 SVGEGT, per germline. V lost 5 bases to trimming and J lost 2 bases; unmatched junction nucleotides: 11. This CDR3 region has 16 residues. The CDR3 here is CASSTGQEILNYGYTF. CDR3 DNA sequence: TGTGCCAGCAGTACCGGACAGGAAATCTTAAACTATGGCTACACCTTC.

The rearrangement uses TRBV5-1 and TRBJ2-7, with D possibly being TRBD1 or TRBD2 (6 bases each). Germline lookup yields CDR1 SGHRS and CDR2 YFSETQ. V shed 2 bases and J shed 6 bases, with 12 bases lying between them. CDR3 length equals 13 residues. CDR3 residues: CASSFGGQGEQYF. DNA of the CDR3: TGCGCCAGCAGCTTTGGGGGGCAGGGCGAGCAGTACTTC.

This chain links TRBV10-3 with TRBJ2-7, with 9 bases lining up with TRBD2. CDR3 length: 13 residues. Germline V gene data show CDR1 as ENHRY and CDR2 as SYGVKD. The junction had 4 bases not matched to a gene; V was cut back by 10 bases and J by 0 bases. The CDR3 sequence: CATSGESSYEQYF. In nucleotides, the CDR3 is TGTGCCACTAGCGGGGAGAGCTCCTACGAGCAGTACTTC.

V and J are TRBV12-5 and TRBJ1-5; D unresolved. V was trimmed by 7 bases and J by 7 bases, leaving 14 bases between them. Germline CDR1 and CDR2: LGHNT and FRNRAP. The CDR3 is 13 residues long. The CDR3 spells CASDRYSGQPQHF. CDR3 coding DNA: TGTGCTAGTGATCGGTATTCGGGGCAGCCCCAGCATTTT.

The V call is TRBV4-3, the J call TRBJ2-2; 12 bases agree with TRBD2. Germline trimming cut 0 bases from V and 6 bases from J; bases unmatched to any gene: 11. This CDR3 has 19 amino acids. The V gene's germline CDR1 is LGHNA and CDR2 YSLEER. CDR3 amino acids: CASSQEFASGGVRAGELFF. The CDR3 coding sequence is TGCGCCAGCAGCCAAGAGTTCGCTAGCGGGGGGGTGAGGGCCGGGGAGCTGTTTTTT.

The genes are TRBV21-1 and TRBJ1-2. TRBV21-1 is labeled a pseudogene. CDR3 length: 19 amino acids. The CDR3 nucleotides are TGTGCCAGCAGCCCCAGGCCAGGCAGAGGGAGAACTCCCCCAGATGGCTACACCTTC. Translation: CASSPRPGRGRTPPDGYTF.

The rearrangement uses TRBV7-2 and TRBJ1-1; D is unclear. The CDR3 is 16 residues long. Trimming stripped 1 base from V and 1 base from J, with 13 bases between. Germline V gene lookup returns CDR1 SGHTA and CDR2 FQGNSA. CDR3 DNA: TGTGCCAGCAGCTTAGTAGGCACTACATCGAACACTGAAGCTTTCTTT. Residues: CASSLVGTTSNTEAFF.

The rearrangement uses TRBV11-1 and TRBJ2-2, with D hard to call. The V and J ends lost 1 base and 4 bases respectively, with 7 bases between them. The CDR3 length is 14 residues. CDR1 and CDR2 from the germline V gene are SGHAT and FQDESV (reference sequence). The CDR3 nucleotides are TGTGCCAGCAGCTTAGGTTATACCACCGGGGAGCTGTTTTTT. Translating it yields CASSLGYTTGELFF.

The chain has TRBV9 and TRBJ2-2, with a weak D call TRBD1 (6 bases). V shed 3 bases and J shed 5 bases, with 17 bases lying between them. Germline assignment: CDR1 SGDLS and CDR2 YYNGEE. The CDR3 is 16 residues long. The CDR3 region is CASSANYRVGTGELFF. The CDR3 DNA is TGTGCCAGCAGCGCGAACTACAGGGTTGGGACCGGGGAGCTGTTTTTT.

V is TRBV3-1 (or the pseudogene TRBV3-2) and J is TRBJ1-2; D not resolved. CDR3 size: 17 residues. Trimming cost V 2 bases and J 0 bases, with 16 bases left between them. CDR1 and CDR2 from the germline V gene are LGHDT and YNNKEL (reference sequence). DNA of the CDR3: TGTGCCAGCAGCCAATGGGTCGGTACCGCAGCTAACTATGGCTACACCTTC. Encoded protein: CASSQWVGTAANYGYTF.

The chain has TRBV5-1 and TRBJ1-2; 10 nucleotides align to TRBD1. The germline V gene encodes CDR1 SGHRS and CDR2 YFSETQ. The CDR3 spans 15 residues. The V and J ends lost 0 bases and 4 bases, in that order; junction bases with no gene match: 3. CDR3 residues: CASSLGQGAPYGYTF. The CDR3 bases are TGCGCCAGCAGCTTGGGACAGGGGGCACCCTATGGCTACACCTTC.

This clone was seen at least ten times. The chain recombines TRBV5-1 with TRBJ2-1, with D perhaps matching TRBD2 (6 bases). There are 14 residues in the CDR3. The V and J ends lost 0 bases and 2 bases respectively, with 6 bases between them. Per the germline V gene, CDR1 is SGHRS and CDR2 is YFSETQ. CDR3 amino acids: CASSLAGAYNEQFF. CDR3 coding DNA: TGCGCCAGCAGCTTGGCGGGGGCCTACAATGAGCAGTTCTTC.

The chain uses TRBV19 and TRBJ2-7, with TRBD1 matching over 8 bases. V shed 6 bases, J shed 2 bases, and the junction held 6 bases outside the gene matches. CDR1 LNHDA and CDR2 SQIVND come from the germline V gene (reference sequence). The CDR3 is made up of 14 amino acids. This CDR3 is CASSLRTGTYEQYF. The DNA of the CDR3 is TGTGCCAGTAGCCTGAGGACAGGGACCTACGAGCAGTACTTC.

This CDR3 is CASSAGQGRYSTDTQYF. As DNA, the CDR3 is TGTGCCAGCAGCGCAGGACAGGGGCGATATAGCACAGATACGCAGTATTTT. The chain combines TRBV5-4 with TRBJ2-3; 9 bases are a match to TRBD1. With 4 bases clipped from V and 0 bases from J, the junction kept 9 bases outside the gene matches. CDR3 size: 17 residues. Germline V gene sequence: CDR1 SGHNT, CDR2 YYREEE (reference sequence).

This clone occurred once. The chain uses TRBV7-2 and TRBJ1-6; 10 nucleotides match TRBD1. V gave up 4 bases and J gave up 5 bases; unmatched junction bases: 8. CDR1 and CDR2 (germline): SGHTA, FQGNSA. The length of the CDR3 is 17 residues. CDR3 sequence (DNA): TGTGCCAGCAGCTCCCCGACCGGGACAGGGGATAATTCACCCCTCCACTTT. Protein: CASSSPTGTGDNSPLHF.

The J gene is TRBJ2-7, the V gene TRBV6-5, with a tentative D call TRBD2 (6 bases). The CDR3 has 16 amino acids. Trimming removed 0 bases from V and 4 bases from J, with 16 bases in between. CDR1 and CDR2 (germline): MNHEY, SVGAGI. The CDR3 protein is CASSYSQTRSRYEQYF. In DNA, the CDR3 is TGTGCCAGCAGTTACTCCCAGACTAGAAGTCGGTACGAGCAGTACTTC.

The chain recombines TRBV12-3 or TRBV12-4 with TRBJ2-1, with D unresolved. The CDR3 totals 11 residues. V was pared by 7 bases and J by 7 bases, with 8 bases between. In DNA form, the CDR3 reads TGTGCCAGCACCCATGGGAATGAGCAGTTCTTC. Its protein is CASTHGNEQFF.

The chain couples TRBV5-1 to TRBJ2-1, with 9 bases fitting TRBD1. This CDR3 spans 15 amino acids. V dropped 3 bases and J dropped 4; count of bases not matched to a gene: 5. Germline values: CDR1 SGHRS, CDR2 YFSETQ. The CDR3 region has the DNA TGCGCCAGCAGCTCACCCGGACAGGGGTACAATGAGCAGTTCTTC. This sequence encodes CASSSPGQGYNEQFF.

This rearrangement joins TRBV4-1 to TRBJ2-1; 9 bases map to TRBD2. Germline V gives CDR1 MGHRA, CDR2 YSYEKL. Trimming took 4 bases from V and 7 from J; bases not matched to a gene: 8. The CDR3 is 15 residues long. This chain's CDR3 is CASSLLGTSRNEQFF. The CDR3 DNA reads TGCGCCAGCAGCCTTCTGGGGACTAGCCGGAATGAGCAGTTCTTC.